The T cell receptor beta chain described here comes from a study of cytomegalovirus exposure and HLA in healthy donors. Study-level points and caveats: Cytomegalovirus-associated TCR beta chains were listed, numbering 164. Later examination showed HLA-associated TCR beta chains had greater clonal expansion than equally common others. A missense DCLRE1C variant was associated with V- and J-gene trimming of TCR beta chains in a later analysis, and an independent cohort replicated the association.

Vbeta (60) and Jbeta (13) primers were used in the PCR. TCRdb's table, derived via immunoSEQ multiplex PCR, lists solely in-frame clones and lacks some. The table records around 50,000 clones, around 67% of them present only once. Germline V lookup: CDR1 SGHRS, CDR2 YFSETQ. The CDR3 sequence is 13 residues long. The V and J ends lost 6 bases and 0 bases respectively, with 9 bases between them. About this clone itself: Its antigen is still unknown.

The receptor was isolated from a woman aged 45-65 years in good health and CMV-seropositive. V gene TRBV5-1 combines with J gene TRBJ1-1; a possible D gene is TRBD1 (5 bases). Sequencing was done on a sample of PBMCs. The CDR3 DNA follows: TGCGCCAGCACCCGACAGATGAACACTGAAGCTTTCTTT. Its protein product is CASTRQMNTEAFF.